Listed below are T cell receptor beta chains from one sample, sequenced in a study of naive and memory T cell subsets. One entry per CDR3 protein, called by TCRdb with MiXCR from the UMI-ligation and nested PCR reads. The sample shows some 83,000 distinct CDR3 sequences, about 12% of them seen only once. The sequencing sample was made of central memory CD4+ T cells from blood. The receptor source for this set is a human donor in good health. The CDR3 runs from the conserved cysteine through the conserved F or W. D genes are given only for firm matches. The listing skips clone size in some rows; elsewhere it reads once, few, many or a size class.

CDR3 DNA,CDR3 protein,J gene,clone size,D gene,V gene
TGTGCCAGCAGTTTTAACGGGGGGAACACTGAAGCTTTCTTT,CASSFNGGNTEAFF,TRBJ1-1,.,.,TRBV12-3/TRBV12-4
TGCAGTGCAGGGCCGGCAAACCAAGAGACCCAGTACTTC,CSAGPANQETQYF,TRBJ2-5,.,.,TRBV20-1
TGCGCCAGCAGCACCGGGACTAGCGGGAGATGGTCCTACGAGCAGTACTTC,CASSTGTSGRWSYEQYF,TRBJ2-7,few,TRBD2,TRBV5-1
TGTGCCAGCAGTGGGGAGGGTATAGGGAGGAGAAGAGACATTCAGTACTTC,CASSGEGIGRRRDIQYF,TRBJ2-4,few,TRBD2,TRBV7-2
TGTGCCACTGGCCAGTCCGCGAATGACAATGAGCAGTTCTTC,CATGQSANDNEQFF,TRBJ2-1,many,.,TRBV10-3
TGTGCCAGCAGCCCAACCGGGACTAGCGGCTACGAGCAGTACTTC,CASSPTGTSGYEQYF,TRBJ2-7,few,TRBD2,TRBV7-9
TGTGCCAGCAGCCTTTTCACAGATACGCAGTATTTT,CASSLFTDTQYF,TRBJ2-3,few,.,TRBV3-1
TGTGCCATCAGTGAGTTCACGGACAGAGAAGCTTTCTTT,CAISEFTDREAFF,TRBJ1-1,few,.,TRBV10-3
TGTGCCAGCAGTTATGGGTGGAATGAGCAGTTCTTC,CASSYGWNEQFF,TRBJ2-1,.,.,TRBV6-5
TGCAGCGCCGCCCTACAGGGGGATCAGCCCCAGCATTTT,CSAALQGDQPQHF,TRBJ1-5,.,TRBD1,TRBV29-1
TGTGCCAGTACCCAAAGGGAACGGAACTATGGCTACACCTTC,CASTQRERNYGYTF,TRBJ1-2,.,.,TRBV19
TGCGCCAGCAGAAAGACAGGGACGGATTCACCCCTCCACTTT,CASRKTGTDSPLHF,TRBJ1-6,few,TRBD1,TRBV4-1
TGCAGTGCTAGACCTCACCTAGCGGGAGGGCCGGGCACCGGGGAGCTGTTTTTT,CSARPHLAGGPGTGELFF,TRBJ2-2,.,TRBD2,TRBV20-1
TGTGCCAGCAGTGACAGGAACACCATATATTTT,CASSDRNTIYF,TRBJ1-3,few,.,TRBV9
TGTGCCAGCAGCTTCACCGGGACAGGGTTTCGGTATGGCTACACCTTC,CASSFTGTGFRYGYTF,TRBJ1-2,many,TRBD1,TRBV7-2
TGTGCCAGCAGCTTACAGGGGGCCGGCGGGGAGCTGTTTTTT,CASSLQGAGGELFF,TRBJ2-2,few,TRBD1,TRBV7-9
TGTGCCAGCAGTTTACTAGGAGGTGCGGATGGCTACACCTTC,CASSLLGGADGYTF,TRBJ1-2,many,.,TRBV27
TGTGCCAGTAGCGGAACAGGGGGTAATGAGCAGTTCTTC,CASSGTGGNEQFF,TRBJ2-1,.,TRBD1,TRBV19
TGCAGCGTTCCACGGCAGGGGGAGGGCGAAAAACTGTTTTTT,CSVPRQGEGEKLFF,TRBJ1-4,.,TRBD1,TRBV29-1
TGTGCCAGCAGCTTAGGTGGCAGGTTCACGAACACTGAAGCTTTCTTT,CASSLGGRFTNTEAFF,TRBJ1-1,few,.,TRBV7-2
TGTGCCAGCAGTTTAAGGACAGACCTTTACGAGCAGTACTTC,CASSLRTDLYEQYF,TRBJ2-7,many,.,TRBV12-3/TRBV12-4
TGTGCCAGCAGTCGAATAGCGGGAGGGCGGAATGAGCAGTTCTTC,CASSRIAGGRNEQFF,TRBJ2-1,many,TRBD2,TRBV3-1
TGCAGCGGGGGAAAGGGGGGACAGACCGGGGAGCTGTTTTTT,CSGGKGGQTGELFF,TRBJ2-2,many,.,TRBV29-1
TGCAGCGTTGAAGATCTGCGGGGCGTGGATGAGCAGTTCTTC,CSVEDLRGVDEQFF,TRBJ2-1,many,.,TRBV29-1
TGTGCCAGCCAGAGGACAGGGACCTCTGGAAACACCATATATTTT,CASQRTGTSGNTIYF,TRBJ1-3,few,TRBD1,TRBV6-6
TGTGCCAGCTTTGATTTCTCGCGCCGCACCTACGAGCAGTACTTC,CASFDFSRRTYEQYF,TRBJ2-7,few,.,TRBV2
TGCGCCAGCAGCCCCGACTCAAACAGGGGGTCTAGCCAGCCCCAGCATTTT,CASSPDSNRGSSQPQHF,TRBJ1-5,few,TRBD1,TRBV4-1
TGTGCCAGCAGTTCCCTGACTAGCGGGTTTTCCTACGAGCAGTACTTC,CASSSLTSGFSYEQYF,TRBJ2-7,few,TRBD2,TRBV27
TGCGCCAGCAGCTTGGTGCAGGGGGCAATAGATACGCAGTATTTT,CASSLVQGAIDTQYF,TRBJ2-3,many,TRBD1,TRBV5-1
TGTGCCAGCAGCGTAGGACAGACACTCACAGATACGCAGTATTTT,CASSVGQTLTDTQYF,TRBJ2-3,many,.,TRBV7-9
TGTGCCAGCAGCCACGGGGACTATGGCTACACCTTC,CASSHGDYGYTF,TRBJ1-2,.,.,TRBV4-2
TGTGCCAGCAGTGAAGAGGACCTACAAAACACCGGGGAGCTGTTTTTT,CASSEEDLQNTGELFF,TRBJ2-2,few,.,TRBV2
TGTGCCATCAGTGAGTCGACGGGCGGGAACACCGGGGAGCTGTTTTTT,CAISESTGGNTGELFF,TRBJ2-2,few,.,TRBV10-3
TGCGCCAGCAGCTTGGGGCGCACTAGCACAGATACGCAGTATTTT,CASSLGRTSTDTQYF,TRBJ2-3,many,.,TRBV5-1